These T cell receptor beta chains were read from a single sample in a study of blood T cell repertoires in COVID-19. Repertoires were generated with immunoSEQ multiplex PCR, while TCRdb's copy carries only in-frame clones and drops some. The profile shows around 400,000 clones, around 87% of them singletons. The source material was peripheral blood. These receptors all stem from a woman in her thirties with COVID-19, enrolled during active disease. CDR3s include the opening cysteine and the closing phenylalanine or tryptophan. D genes are given only for firm matches. Where a row states a size, it is once, few, many or the class of an expanded clone; other rows omit it.

TGTGCCAGCAGCTTGACAGGGACCACTGAAGCTTTCTTT	CASSLTGTTEAFF	once	TRBV27	TRBJ1-1	13	TRBD1
TGCGCCAGCAGCGTCCCGGCGGGTCCTTTTCCCGAGCAGTACTTC	CASSVPAGPFPEQYF	-	TRBV5-1	TRBJ2-7	15	-
TGCGCCAGCAGCGGGGACTGGCCCCGGGCCCAGTACTTC	CASSGDWPRAQYF	-	TRBV5-1	TRBJ2-5	13	-
TGTGCCAGCAGGTTGTCGGGACAGAACTATGGCTACACCTTC	CASRLSGQNYGYTF	-	TRBV6-5	TRBJ1-2	14	TRBD1
TGTGCCAGCAGCTATGGGACAGGGAACTACGAGCAGTACTTC	CASSYGTGNYEQYF	-	TRBV5-4	TRBJ2-7	14	TRBD1
TGTGCCAGCAGGGGCCGTGGGGGGGCGACTAATGAAAAACTGTTTTTT	CASRGRGGATNEKLFF	few	TRBV6-6	TRBJ1-4	16	-
TGTGCCAGCAGTCCGACTCGGGATACGCAGTATTTT	CASSPTRDTQYF	-	TRBV12-3/TRBV12-4	TRBJ2-3	12	-
TGTGCCAGCAGCCAAAAGGGGACAGCAACGCAGTATTTT	CASSQKGTATQYF	-	TRBV7-3	TRBJ2-3	13	TRBD1
TGTGCCAGCAGTTACCAACAACCCTCCTACGAGCAGTACTTC	CASSYQQPSYEQYF	-	TRBV6-5	TRBJ2-7	14	-
TGTGCCAGTAGTACCCGACAGGGGGCCCAGCATTTT	CASSTRQGAQHF	-	TRBV19	TRBJ1-5	12	TRBD1
TGTGCCAGCTTGGGCTCCTTAACCGGGGAGCTGTTTTTT	CASLGSLTGELFF	-	TRBV6-5	TRBJ2-2	13	-
TGTGCCAGCAGCTCGATGGGAGCGGGAGGCACCGGGGAGCTGTTTTTT	CASSSMGAGGTGELFF	-	TRBV27	TRBJ2-2	16	TRBD2
TGTGCCAGCAGGGGGGGGGACGAGCAGTACTTC	CASRGGDEQYF	-	TRBV28	TRBJ2-7	11	TRBD2
TGTGCCTGGAGTGCAGGGGGCTCTGGAAACACCATATATTTT	CAWSAGGSGNTIYF	-	TRBV30	TRBJ1-3	14	TRBD1
TGTGCCAGCAGCCCCTGGCGGGAGGGCTCCTACAATGAGCAGTTCTTC	CASSPWREGSYNEQFF	-	TRBV7-3	TRBJ2-1	16	TRBD2
TGTGCCAGCAGTGGAATGGACAGACTGAACACTGAAGCTTTCTTT	CASSGMDRLNTEAFF	-	TRBV2	TRBJ1-1	15	-
TGTGCCAGCAGTTCCCACAGGGGTTCGGGCAATCAGCCCCAGCATTTT	CASSSHRGSGNQPQHF	once	TRBV28	TRBJ1-5	16	TRBD1
TGCGCCAGCCGGGACTACGAGCAGTACTTC	CASRDYEQYF	few	TRBV4-3	TRBJ2-7	10	-
TGTGCCAGCAGCGTCGATCTGAGCTCCTACGAGCAGTACTTC	CASSVDLSSYEQYF	-	TRBV9	TRBJ2-7	14	-
TGTGCCAGTAATGCGGTTTTCACCGGGGAGCTGTTTTTT	CASNAVFTGELFF	few	TRBV19	TRBJ2-2	13	-
TGCGCCAGCAGTTTAAGGACAGGGTCAAATGAGCAGTTCTTC	CASSLRTGSNEQFF	-	TRBV5-1	TRBJ2-1	14	TRBD1
TGTGCCAGCAGCAAAAGACACCGACAGGGCGACTACGAGCAGTACTTC	CASSKRHRQGDYEQYF	-	TRBV11-2	TRBJ2-7	16	TRBD1
TGTGCCTGGACTCTCTGGAGACTGGATTCACCCCTCCACTTT	CAWTLWRLDSPLHF	-	TRBV30	TRBJ1-6	14	-
TGCGCCAGCACCCGACCGGGGGGAGTCCACTATGGCTACACCTTC	CASTRPGGVHYGYTF	-	TRBV10-1	TRBJ1-2	15	-
TGTGCCAGCTCACCGCTTCAGGGGCCTGGGAATGAGCAGTTCTTC	CASSPLQGPGNEQFF	-	TRBV18	TRBJ2-1	15	-
TGTGCCAGTAGTACCAACAGGGGGAGCTCCTACAATGAGCAGTTCTTC	CASSTNRGSSYNEQFF	-	TRBV19	TRBJ2-1	16	TRBD1